This T cell receptor (beta chain) was observed in a study of cytotoxic CD8 clonotypes in ibrutinib-treated CLL. Study background: Response samples were obtained once patients had received a median around 12 months of treatment, range 6 to 36. Study-level results: Sampling times, which were not matched between the groups, differed between sustained-remission patients and progressing patients. Baseline levels were approached again at progression, after clonality had risen at ibrutinib response.

CDR3 size: 15 residues. The V and J ends lost 5 bases and 4 bases, in that order; junction bases with no gene match: 11. The germline V gene encodes CDR1 SGHTA and CDR2 FQGNSA. Only in-frame clones appear in the TCRdb table, and some are missing; sequencing was by immunoSEQ multiplex PCR. The data contain 90,000 to 150,000 clones, 58% of them singletons. Concerning this clone itself: The antigen is unknown.

This chain uses TRBV7-2 with TRBJ2-7, with 7 bases aligning to TRBD1. This TCR came from a human donor with chronic lymphocytic leukemia. The sequencing used PBMCs, collected after 24 months of ibrutinib treatment. In DNA, the CDR3 is TGTGCCAGCAGCCCCCCGGGACAGAAACTTTACGAGCAGTACTTC. It translates to CASSPPGQKLYEQYF.